These T cell receptor beta chains were read from a single sample in a study of blood T cell repertoires in COVID-19. Profiling relied on immunoSEQ multiplex PCR, and the TCRdb table lists in-frame clones only, not all of them. Of roughly 210,000 clones in the sample, around 87% are singletons; the top ten hold roughly 7.1%. Sequencing was performed on PBMCs or T cells enriched from blood (not recorded which). These receptors originate from a man aged 25-40 years in a cohort exposed to, infected with or recovered from COVID-19 (not recorded which). Both conserved end residues are part of each CDR3. A D gene is named only where the DNA matches it firmly.

cdr3_aa: CASSYVRGLSNQPQHF; j_call: TRBJ1-5; v_call: TRBV19; d_call: .
cdr3_aa: CASMDRGPPDEQFF; j_call: TRBJ2-1; v_call: TRBV19; d_call: TRBD1
cdr3_aa: CASSHGGQSNYGYTF; j_call: TRBJ1-2; v_call: TRBV2; d_call: .
cdr3_aa: CASSSNTEAFF; j_call: TRBJ1-1; v_call: TRBV12-3/TRBV12-4; d_call: .
cdr3_aa: CASSFRAGNTIYF; j_call: TRBJ1-3; v_call: TRBV28; d_call: .
cdr3_aa: CASSLFTGGGHGYTF; j_call: TRBJ1-2; v_call: TRBV28; d_call: TRBD1
cdr3_aa: CASSSGPLLGWGDYGYTF; j_call: TRBJ1-2; v_call: TRBV5-6; d_call: .
cdr3_aa: CASSLAKTSGSSYEQYF; j_call: TRBJ2-7; v_call: TRBV5-6; d_call: TRBD2
cdr3_aa: CASSFGLGLLQETQYF; j_call: TRBJ2-5; v_call: TRBV7-9; d_call: .
cdr3_aa: CSAIRRGEQFF; j_call: TRBJ2-1; v_call: TRBV20-1; d_call: .
cdr3_aa: CASSLQIAGLYNEQFF; j_call: TRBJ2-1; v_call: TRBV28; d_call: TRBD2
cdr3_aa: CASSLDVAGGYGYTF; j_call: TRBJ1-2; v_call: TRBV11-2; d_call: .
cdr3_aa: CATSDQRGPDTQYF; j_call: TRBJ2-3; v_call: TRBV24-1; d_call: .
cdr3_aa: CASSLPTRTDTQYF; j_call: TRBJ2-3; v_call: TRBV5-6; d_call: .
cdr3_aa: CSVEWWDRVGTGELFF; j_call: TRBJ2-2; v_call: TRBV29-1; d_call: TRBD1
cdr3_aa: CASSIVPGGYEQYF; j_call: TRBJ2-7; v_call: TRBV19; d_call: TRBD1
cdr3_aa: CASSPSGGNQPQHF; j_call: TRBJ1-5; v_call: TRBV18; d_call: TRBD1
cdr3_aa: CASSSGWRGVNEQFF; j_call: TRBJ2-1; v_call: TRBV7-2; d_call: TRBD2
cdr3_aa: CAISDEVRTGSGYTF; j_call: TRBJ1-2; v_call: TRBV10-3; d_call: TRBD1
cdr3_aa: CASSSSTGTVNEKLFF; j_call: TRBJ1-4; v_call: TRBV6-5; d_call: TRBD1
cdr3_aa: CASSEFNSNYGYTF; j_call: TRBJ1-2; v_call: TRBV25-1; d_call: .
cdr3_aa: CASSLTEGRSLSYEQYF; j_call: TRBJ2-7; v_call: TRBV7-9; d_call: .
cdr3_aa: CASSLGGLPDEQYF; j_call: TRBJ2-7; v_call: TRBV5-4; d_call: .
cdr3_aa: CASSWRGIGNGYTF; j_call: TRBJ1-2; v_call: TRBV27; d_call: .
cdr3_aa: CASSPYSNQPQHF; j_call: TRBJ1-5; v_call: TRBV27; d_call: .
cdr3_aa: CSASGARGYGYTF; j_call: TRBJ1-2; v_call: TRBV20-1; d_call: .
cdr3_aa: CASSQDPTGIYEQYF; j_call: TRBJ2-7; v_call: TRBV3-1/TRBV3-2; d_call: .
cdr3_aa: CASSLRGSNQPQHF; j_call: TRBJ1-5; v_call: TRBV19; d_call: .
cdr3_aa: CASSLVGGQETQYF; j_call: TRBJ2-5; v_call: TRBV11-2; d_call: .
cdr3_aa: CASSFPYEGSGELFF; j_call: TRBJ2-2; v_call: TRBV28; d_call: .
cdr3_aa: CASSSQRVNIQYF; j_call: TRBJ2-4; v_call: TRBV27; d_call: .
cdr3_aa: CASSRQETTEAFF; j_call: TRBJ1-1; v_call: TRBV6-5; d_call: .
cdr3_aa: CASSVEQGALYEQYF; j_call: TRBJ2-7; v_call: TRBV9; d_call: TRBD1
cdr3_aa: CASIGFGGPGNTIYF; j_call: TRBJ1-3; v_call: TRBV19; d_call: .
cdr3_aa: CASSPGQAAEAFF; j_call: TRBJ1-1; v_call: TRBV19; d_call: TRBD1
cdr3_aa: CATSRDFGRAQDTQYF; j_call: TRBJ2-3; v_call: TRBV15; d_call: TRBD2
cdr3_aa: CAISEALRAGGSNEQFF; j_call: TRBJ2-1; v_call: TRBV10-3; d_call: TRBD2
cdr3_aa: CATSSIAGSYEQYF; j_call: TRBJ2-7; v_call: TRBV15; d_call: .
cdr3_aa: CASSKQGAYGYTF; j_call: TRBJ1-2; v_call: TRBV7-9; d_call: TRBD1